Sequencing of this TCR beta chain was carried out in a study of a mutant IDH1 vaccine in newly diagnosed glioma. Study in general: Eight vaccinations were given in weeks 1, 3, 5, 7, 11, 15, 19 and 23. Patients arrived already treated with radiotherapy, temozolomide, or both, most having had both. Once 4-6 weeks had passed after radiotherapy alone, vaccination started, or it started with temozolomide cycles.

The CDR3 runs to 12 residues. The V gene's germline CDR1 is SNHLY and CDR2 FYNNEI. Trimming cost V 6 bases and J 5 bases, with 8 bases left between them. Described time point: week 5, during vaccination. The content of each vaccine dose was 300 ug of mutant IDH1 20-mer peptide, and topical imiquimod accompanied it. This clone was seen more than once but under ten times. The antigen is undetermined. The assay was immunoSEQ multiplex PCR, and TCRdb's table has in-frame clones only and misses some. Among tens of thousands of clones listed, roughly 74% were seen once. This chain uses TRBV2 with TRBJ1-5; D unresolved. The material sequenced was PBMCs, taken from a glioma patient whose treatment included an IDH1 peptide vaccine. The clonotype originates from a man aged 40-49 years with glioma. CDR3 sequence reads: CASRDQDQPQHF. In nucleotides, the CDR3 is TGTGCCAGCAGAGACCAAGATCAGCCCCAGCATTTT.